The sequence of this T cell receptor (beta chain) was determined in a study of blood T cell repertoires in COVID-19. Looking at the study overall: Sites in the United States, Italy and Spain provided acute and convalescent COVID-19 samples. The analysed material was cDNA or gDNA that came from T cells, B-cell-depleted T cells, or PBMCs.

Enrolled during active infection, Seattle patients were then followed longitudinally. Some clones are missing from TCRdb's copy, which holds only in-frame ones; the method was immunoSEQ multiplex PCR. The data hold 250,000 to 350,000 clones, with approximately 84% observed a single time. This clone was counted a few times. J was trimmed by 6 bases and V by 1 base; bases with no gene match: 7. The CDR3 is made up of 16 amino acids. The germline V gene encodes CDR1 SGHTA and CDR2 FQGTGA. The genes are TRBV7-3 and TRBJ2-1; the match to TRBD1 covers 9 bases. Specimen: peripheral blood. The TCR originated in a human donor with COVID-19, enrolled during active disease. The donor label of this sample is uncertain. The DNA for the CDR3 is TGTGCCAGCAGCTTAATAGGTGGACAGGGGAGCAATGAGCAGTTCTTC. Translated, it gives CASSLIGGQGSNEQFF.